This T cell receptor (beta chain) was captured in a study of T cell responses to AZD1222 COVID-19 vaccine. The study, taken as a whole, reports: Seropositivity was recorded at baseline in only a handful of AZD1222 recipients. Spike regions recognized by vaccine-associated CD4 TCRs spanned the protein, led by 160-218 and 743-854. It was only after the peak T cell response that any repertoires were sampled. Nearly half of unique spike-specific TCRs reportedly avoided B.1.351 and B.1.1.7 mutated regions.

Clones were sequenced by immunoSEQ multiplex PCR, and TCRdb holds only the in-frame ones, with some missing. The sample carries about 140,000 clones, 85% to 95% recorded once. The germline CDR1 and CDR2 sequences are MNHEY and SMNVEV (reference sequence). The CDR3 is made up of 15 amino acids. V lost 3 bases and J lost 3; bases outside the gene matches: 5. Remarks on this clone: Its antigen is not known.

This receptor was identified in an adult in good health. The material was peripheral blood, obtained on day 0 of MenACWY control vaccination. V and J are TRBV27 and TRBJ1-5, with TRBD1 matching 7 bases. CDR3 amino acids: CASSLTGTNNQPQHF. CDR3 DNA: TGTGCCAGCAGTTTGACAGGGACGAACAATCAGCCCCAGCATTTT.